Each of the 5 T cell receptor beta chains below was sequenced from the same sample in a study of cytomegalovirus exposure and HLA in healthy donors. Method: immunoSEQ multiplex PCR; TCRdb's copy keeps in-frame clones and lacks some. The sample carries approximately 270,000 clones, roughly nine tenths recorded once. The sample comprised PBMCs. The receptors were gathered from a man aged 18 to 30 in good health and CMV-seropositive.

The rearrangement uses TRBV6-5 and TRBJ2-7, with D possibly being TRBD1 (6 bases). This CDR3 contains 15 residues. Germline V gene sequence: CDR1 MNHEY, CDR2 SVGAGI. The ends were cut back, 0 bases at V and 4 bases at J, with 13 bases in the middle. The CDR3 nucleotides are TGTGCCAGCAGTTACTCGGGACACCGAGGGTACGAGCAGTACTTC. Amino acids: CASSYSGHRGYEQYF.

V gene TRBV18 combines with J gene TRBJ2-3, with 8 bases identical to TRBD2. V was clipped by 1 base and J by 3 bases; unmatched bases: 6. Germline-derived CDR1 and CDR2 are KGHSH and LQKENI. This CDR3 spans 16 amino acids. The CDR3 coding sequence is TGTGCCAGCTCACCACGGACGGGAGGGATAACAGATACGCAGTATTTT. It codes for CASSPRTGGITDTQYF.

The chain joins TRBV9 to TRBJ1-1; D unresolved. Germline V gene data show CDR1 as SGDLS and CDR2 as YYNGEE. V was clipped by 4 bases and J by 5 bases, with 27 bases between them. This CDR3 contains 18 residues. This CDR3 reads CASSPEGNPGDMRTEAFF. The CDR3 DNA reads TGTGCCAGCAGCCCAGAGGGCAACCCGGGAGATATGAGGACTGAAGCTTTCTTT.

The V and J genes are TRBV7-2 and TRBJ1-2, with D tentatively TRBD1 (5 bases). Germline V gene sequence: CDR1 SGHTA, CDR2 FQGNSA. The CDR3 loop spans 14 amino acids. Trimming removed 4 bases at V and 2 bases at J, with 11 bases between. Here the CDR3 DNA reads TGTGCCAGCAGCTACTTGGGGGGAAACTATGGCTACACCTTC. Translating gives CASSYLGGNYGYTF. Full variable domain (rest looked up from reference TRBV7-2 and TRBJ1-2): GAGVSQSPSNKVTEKGKDVELRCDPISGHTALYWYRQSLGQGLEFLIYFQGNSAPDKSGLPSDRFSAERTGGSVSTLTIQRTQQEDSAVYLCASSYLGGNYGYTFGSGTRLTVV.

This clone is a singleton in its sample. V usage is TRBV27 and J usage is TRBJ2-3, with TRBD2 identical over 8 bases. There are 14 residues in the CDR3. Trimming cost V 6 bases and J 3 bases; bases outside gene matches: 5. Germline loops: CDR1 MNHEY, CDR2 SMNVEV (reference sequence). The DNA of the CDR3 is TGTGCCAGCAGCCTCGCGGGAGGAACAGATACGCAGTATTTT. This sequence encodes CASSLAGGTDTQYF.